A single sample gave rise to the 28 T cell receptor beta chains below, sequenced in a study of technical replicates of blood from several donors. TCRdb's table, derived via immunoSEQ multiplex PCR, lists solely in-frame clones and lacks some. The profile shows about 74,000 clones, about 81% of them singletons. The sequenced sample consisted of PBMCs. The source is a human donor in good health. Some clones in this sample may be carry-over from other donors' samples.

J is TRBJ2-1 and V is TRBV7-2; 10 bases line up with TRBD1. V lost 5 bases, J lost 7 bases, and 5 bases stayed unmatched. This CDR3 comprises 14 residues. Germline CDR1 SGHTA, CDR2 FQGNSA. The CDR3 spells CASSLDRGANEQFF. The CDR3 DNA follows: TGTGCCAGCAGCCTGGACAGGGGGGCGAATGAGCAGTTCTTC.

This chain connects TRBV7-3 to TRBJ2-3; 11 bases line up with TRBD2. This CDR3 is 17 amino acids long. Trimming cost V 4 bases and J 1 base; bases outside gene matches: 7. Germline CDR1 reads SGHTA; CDR2 reads FQGTGA. For the CDR3, the DNA is TGTGCCAGCAGCTCCACAGGGGGACTAGCGGGCACAGATACGCAGTATTTT. As protein: CASSSTGGLAGTDTQYF.

The chain has TRBV30 and TRBJ1-2; 8 positions agree with TRBD1. Germline V gene sequence: CDR1 GTSNPN, CDR2 SVGIG (reference sequence). The CDR3 has 12 residues. Trimming at V came to 3 bases and at J to 14 bases, leaving 11 bases not matched to a gene. The CDR3 sequence is CAWSLQGVFETF. The CDR3 DNA sequence: TGTGCCTGGAGCCTACAGGGGGTATTTGAAACCTTC.

V is TRBV7-3 and J is TRBJ2-1, with 14 bases matching TRBD2. The trim removed 5 bases at V and 9 bases at J, leaving 3 bases unmatched. The CDR3 is 14 residues long. Germline CDR1 is SGHTA and CDR2 is FQGTGA. CDR3 protein: CASSPGTSGSEQFF. CDR3 sequence (DNA): TGTGCCAGCAGCCCTGGGACTAGCGGGAGTGAGCAGTTCTTC.

The chain employs TRBV7-6 and TRBJ2-1, with TRBD2 as a possible D gene (6 bases). This CDR3 is built from 12 residues. Trimming pared 2 bases from V and 7 bases from J, leaving 6 bases between. Germline V lookup: CDR1 SGHVS, CDR2 FNYEAQ. CDR3 loop: CASSLLANEQFF. The CDR3 DNA reads as TGTGCCAGCAGCTTACTAGCGAATGAGCAGTTCTTC.

This rearrangement joins TRBV7-2 to TRBJ1-2; 8 nucleotides align to TRBD1. V gave up 1 base and J gave up 1 base; unmatched junction bases: 5. Per the germline V gene, CDR1 is SGHTA and CDR2 is FQGNSA. CDR3 length: 16 residues. Here the CDR3 reads CASSLDRTGNNYGYTF. CDR3 nucleotides: TGTGCCAGCAGCTTAGATCGGACAGGGAATAACTATGGCTACACCTTC.

V is TRBV6-5 and J is TRBJ1-2; D possibly corresponds to TRBD1 (6 bases). There are 15 residues in the CDR3. The V gene lost 0 bases and the J gene lost 4 bases, with 12 bases spanning the gap. Germline CDR1 is MNHEY and CDR2 is SVGAGI. CDR3 loop: CASSYSPGAGYGYTF. The DNA of the CDR3 is TGTGCCAGCAGTTACTCGCCAGGGGCAGGCTATGGCTACACCTTC.

The J gene is TRBJ2-1, the V gene TRBV18; TRBD1 is a possible D gene (7 bases). The CDR3 runs to 16 residues. V lost 5 bases to trimming and J lost 7 bases, with 21 bases between them. The germline gives CDR1 KGHSH, CDR2 LQKENI. Here the CDR3 reads CASSGNQGGGLNEQFF. The CDR3 DNA reads as TGTGCCAGCTCAGGGAATCAGGGGGGCGGCCTTAATGAGCAGTTCTTC.

This clone has just one count. The J gene is TRBJ2-7, the V gene TRBV4-2; a possible D gene is TRBD1 (5 bases). The ends were cut back, 5 bases at V and 5 bases at J, with 10 bases in the middle. This CDR3 is built from 12 residues. Per the germline V gene, CDR1 is LGHNA and CDR2 is YNFKEQ. Written as DNA, the CDR3 is TGTGCCAGCAGCGGAACAGGTGACGAGCAGTACTTC. This translates into CASSGTGDEQYF.

V and J are TRBV4-3 and TRBJ1-4, with no clear D. CDR3 length equals 15 residues. The germline V gene has CDR1 LGHNA and CDR2 YSLEER. V lost 4 bases, J lost 8 bases, and 17 bases lay in between. The DNA for the CDR3 is TGCGCCAGCAGCCGCGGATCCTCGACCCGAGAAAAACTGTTTTTT. Protein sequence: CASSRGSSTREKLFF.

This chain joins TRBV19 and TRBJ2-7; TRBD1 agrees at 7 bases. With V trimmed by 8 bases and J by 2 bases, 9 bases remained unmatched. The CDR3 sequence is 14 residues long. Germline assignment: CDR1 LNHDA and CDR2 SQIVND (reference sequence). Here the CDR3 reads CASRKTGNPYEQYF. The DNA for the CDR3 is TGTGCCAGTCGCAAGACAGGGAATCCCTACGAGCAGTACTTC.

This chain links TRBV29-1 with TRBJ2-1; D is unresolved. The CDR3 has 11 residues. V was shortened by 7 bases and J by 6 bases, with 10 bases between the two germline ends. Germline V gene sequence: CDR1 SQVTM, CDR2 ANQGSEA. CDR3 region: CSGNLSNEQFF. The CDR3 region has the DNA TGCAGCGGAAACTTGTCCAATGAGCAGTTCTTC.

The chain couples TRBV7-6 to TRBJ2-7; 8 bases align to TRBD1. The germline gives CDR1 SGHVS, CDR2 FNYEAQ. The CDR3 sequence is 15 residues long. V trimming: 4 bases; J trimming: 6 bases; junction bases outside the gene matches: 11. The CDR3 spells CASSSGTGGIGEQYF. CDR3 DNA: TGTGCCAGCAGCTCCGGTACAGGGGGGATCGGCGAGCAGTACTTC.

The chain recombines TRBV4-3 with TRBJ2-5, with 9 bases fitting TRBD1. From germline, CDR1 is LGHNA and CDR2 YSLEER. V lost 5 bases and J lost 4; bases outside the gene matches: 8. The CDR3 is made up of 15 amino acids. CDR3 nucleotide sequence: TGCGCCAGCAGCGTCACCGGGACAGGGCGAGAGACCCAGTACTTC. Its translation: CASSVTGTGRETQYF.

This clone appeared once. The chain links TRBV4-2 to TRBJ2-3; maybe TRBD1 (5 bases). The germline V and J ends were trimmed by 4 bases and 0 bases, with 8 bases remaining between them. The CDR3 is 14 amino acids. Per the germline V gene, CDR1 is LGHNA and CDR2 is YNFKEQ. The DNA of the CDR3 is TGTGCCAGCAGCCGGGGCGGAAGCACAGATACGCAGTATTTT. Residues: CASSRGGSTDTQYF.

The V and J genes are TRBV6-5 and TRBJ2-7; a possible D gene is TRBD1 (5 bases). This CDR3 is built from 16 residues. V was pared by 2 bases and J by 2 bases, with 16 bases between. Germline assignment: CDR1 MNHEY and CDR2 SVGAGI. The CDR3 DNA sequence: TGTGCCAGCAGTTACGCATTCCAGGGCGGTACCTACGAGCAGTACTTC. It encodes CASSYAFQGGTYEQYF.

V is TRBV6-5 and J is TRBJ2-7; D is possibly TRBD2 (6 bases). The CDR3 is 14 amino acids. Trimming shortened V by 5 bases and J by 5 bases, and 16 bases separated the two germline ends. Germline V gene data show CDR1 as MNHEY and CDR2 as SVGAGI. CDR3 sequence (DNA): TGTGCCAGCAGTGAGTCGGGAGAGCACAACGAGCAGTACTTC. Translated: CASSESGEHNEQYF.

The V and J genes are TRBV29-1 and TRBJ1-1; D may be TRBD1 (6 bases). Germline values: CDR1 SQVTM, CDR2 ANQGSEA. V lost 6 bases and J 4 bases, leaving 15 bases between the germline ends. The CDR3 length is 13 residues. The CDR3 reads CSVVLGAVTEAFF. In DNA, the CDR3 is TGCAGCGTCGTACTGGGGGCCGTCACTGAAGCTTTCTTT.

The chain carries TRBV30 and TRBJ2-6; D might be TRBD2 (6 bases). The CDR3 is made up of 15 amino acids. The V and J ends lost 3 bases and 0 bases respectively, with 9 bases between them. Per germline, CDR1 GTSNPN and CDR2 SVGIG (reference sequence). The CDR3 nucleotides read TGTGCCTGGAGCGCGGGAATCTCTGGGGCCAACGTCCTGACTTTC. It specifies CAWSAGISGANVLTF.

CDR3 protein: CASSLGTGQETQYF. The DNA of the CDR3 is TGCGCCAGCAGCTTGGGGACAGGGCAAGAGACCCAGTACTTC. The chain is built from TRBV5-1 and TRBJ2-5, with 8 positions matching TRBD1. V shed 0 bases and J 2 bases; nucleotides not matched to a gene: 0. The CDR3 consists of 14 residues. Germline values: CDR1 SGHRS, CDR2 YFSETQ.

CDR3 sequence (DNA): TGCGCCAGCAGCTTTAGCGGGGGCCTCTCCTACGAGCAGTACTTC. This sequence encodes CASSFSGGLSYEQYF. This chain uses TRBV5-1 with TRBJ2-7; TRBD2 aligns across 9 bases. CDR1 and CDR2 from the germline V gene are SGHRS and YFSETQ. V lost 2 bases, J lost 0 bases, and 3 bases stayed unmatched. There are 15 residues in the CDR3. The complete variable domain, with remaining parts taken from reference TRBV5-1 and TRBJ2-7, reads KAGVTQTPRYLIKTRGQQVTLSCSPISGHRSVSWYQQTPGQGLQFLFEYFSETQRNKGNFPGRFSGRQFSNSRSEMNVSTLELGDSALYLCASSFSGGLSYEQYFGPGTRLTVT.

In DNA, the CDR3 is TGTGCCAGCAGTGTGCAGTATGGCACAGATACGCAGTATTTT. Its protein product is CASSVQYGTDTQYF. V usage is TRBV6-4 and J usage is TRBJ2-3; D ambiguous. Germline assignment: CDR1 MRHNA and CDR2 SNTAGT. V was trimmed by 4 bases and J by 1 base, leaving 9 bases between them. The CDR3 sequence is 14 residues long.

This rearrangement joins TRBV9 to TRBJ1-1, with D unclear. CDR3 length: 15 amino acids. Germline CDR1 SGDLS, CDR2 YYNGEE. V lost 0 bases, J lost 1 base, and 10 bases lay in between. In nucleotides, the CDR3 is TGTGCCAGCAGCGTAGGGCTTGGAGGGAACACTGAAGCTTTCTTT. It codes for CASSVGLGGNTEAFF.

The chain is built from TRBV7-9 and TRBJ2-6, with TRBD1 matching over 7 bases. Looked up from germline, CDR1 is SEHNR and CDR2 is FQNEAQ (reference sequence). The CDR3 length is 17 residues. V lost 4 bases to trimming and J lost 2 bases; unmatched junction nucleotides: 8. CDR3 sequence: CASSSQRGQAGANVLTF. CDR3 sequence (DNA): TGTGCCAGCAGCTCACAAAGAGGACAGGCTGGGGCCAACGTCCTGACTTTC.

This chain links TRBV6-5 with TRBJ1-2; TRBD1 agrees at 8 bases. The CDR3 spans 13 residues. CDR1 is MNHEY, CDR2 SVGAGI, per germline. Germline trimming cut 6 bases from V and 7 bases from J; bases unmatched to any gene: 7. CDR3 amino acids: CASRQTGGPGYTF. CDR3 nucleotides: TGTGCCAGCAGACAAACAGGGGGTCCTGGCTACACCTTC.

V gene TRBV5-1 combines with J gene TRBJ2-3, with 9 nucleotides matching TRBD1. The junction had 9 bases not matched to a gene; V was cut back by 3 bases and J by 4 bases. The V gene's germline CDR1 is SGHRS and CDR2 YFSETQ. This CDR3 has 16 residues. The CDR3 DNA reads as TGCGCCAGCAGCTCAGCTCCGGGACAGGGAGCAGATACGCAGTATTTT. This translates into CASSSAPGQGADTQYF.

This rearrangement joins TRBV6-1 to TRBJ2-7; D might be TRBD1 (6 bases). With 4 bases removed from V and 2 bases from J, the gap between germline ends came to 6 bases. The CDR3 spans 12 residues. The germline CDR1 and CDR2 sequences are MNHNS and SASEGT. In DNA form, the CDR3 reads TGTGCCAGCAGTGGGGGGCCCTACGAGCAGTACTTC. This codes for CASSGGPYEQYF.

The CDR3 region is CASSLDRDSSPLHF. DNA of the CDR3: TGTGCCAGCAGCTTGGACAGGGATTCTTCACCCCTCCACTTT. The rearrangement uses TRBV7-9 and TRBJ1-6; 8 bases are a match to TRBD1. The CDR3 runs to 14 residues. CDR1 is SEHNR, CDR2 FQNEAQ, per germline (reference sequence). J lost 9 bases, V lost 3 bases, and 4 bases had no gene match.